Listed below are T cell receptor beta chains from one sample, sequenced in a study of T-cell memory formation after mild COVID-19. TCRdb analysed the 5' RACE reads with MiXCR anew, one entry per CDR3 protein. This sample yields some 150,000 distinct CDR3 sequences, of which 19% are seen a single time; about 2.1% belongs to the top ten. The specimen was PBMCs or a T cell subset sorted from them (not recorded which). These TCRs come from an adult woman who had mild COVID-19 (a few samples of this study predate the infection). Cell type and time point are not known. CDR3s include the opening cysteine and the closing phenylalanine or tryptophan. D genes are given only for firm matches. Some rows mark clone size as missing; the rest say once, few, many or name a class of expanded clone.

>TRBD1|TRBV7-8|NA|TRBJ2-3
CASSTRTGGFTDTQYF
TGTGCCAGCAGCACCCGGACAGGGGGATTCACAGATACGCAGTATTTT
>NA|TRBV5-1|NA|TRBJ2-7
CASSTAHQQGEQYF
TGCGCCAGCAGCACCGCACATCAGCAGGGCGAGCAGTACTTC
>TRBD1|TRBV20-1|NA|TRBJ1-5
CSAMLQLTGTGISAISQPQHF
TGCAGTGCTATGCTACAACTGACCGGGACAGGGATATCAGCCATCAGTCAGCCCCAGCATTTT
>NA|TRBV3-1|few|TRBJ1-3
CASSATGGAGNTIYF
TGTGCCAGCAGCGCGACTGGAGGGGCTGGAAACACCATATATTTT
>NA|TRBV11-2|NA|TRBJ2-6
CASSLDGVAGANVLTF
TGTGCCAGCAGCTTAGATGGGGTCGCTGGGGCCAACGTCCTGACTTTC
>TRBD2|TRBV24-1|NA|TRBJ2-1
CATSGALAGGISYNEQFF
TGTGCCACCAGTGGGGCCCTAGCGGGAGGCATATCCTACAATGAGCAGTTCTTC
>NA|TRBV7-9|few|TRBJ2-3
CASSPMVVDTQYF
TGTGCCAGCAGCCCGATGGTTGTAGATACGCAGTATTTT
>NA|TRBV7-2|few|TRBJ1-2
CASSLLYRNGYTF
TGTGCCAGCAGCTTATTGTACAGGAATGGCTACACCTTC
>NA|TRBV7-9|NA|TRBJ2-5
CASSPSETQYF
TGTGCCAGCAGCCCCTCGGAGACCCAGTACTTC
>NA|TRBV19|NA|TRBJ1-5
CASSPRTGLNQPQHF
TGTGCCAGTAGTCCTCGAACAGGGCTTAATCAGCCCCAGCATTTT
>NA|TRBV5-5|NA|TRBJ1-5
CASSLTGAGNQPQHF
TGTGCCAGCAGCTTGACGGGGGCTGGGAATCAGCCCCAGCATTTT
>NA|TRBV5-6|NA|TRBJ1-2
CASRGSGGYTF
TGTGCCAGCAGGGGATCGGGTGGCTACACCTTC
>NA|TRBV7-3|NA|TRBJ2-7
CASSPVPGVAYEQYF
TGTGCCAGCAGCCCCGTGCCCGGGGTTGCCTACGAGCAGTACTTC
>NA|TRBV12-3/TRBV12-4|NA|TRBJ2-3
CASSFQSTDTQYF
TGTGCCAGCAGTTTCCAAAGCACAGATACGCAGTATTTT
>NA|TRBV6-5|few|TRBJ2-7
CASQTAGNYEQYF
TGTGCCAGCCAAACGGCAGGGAACTACGAGCAGTACTTC
>NA|TRBV29-1|NA|TRBJ2-2
CSVPQDRGTGELFF
TGCAGCGTGCCACAGGACCGGGGGACCGGGGAGCTGTTTTTT
>NA|TRBV12-3/TRBV12-4|NA|TRBJ2-7
CASSPDGLSVSYEQYF
TGTGCCAGCAGTCCGGATGGACTGTCCGTCTCCTACGAGCAGTACTTC
>NA|TRBV24-1|NA|TRBJ1-1
CATSDPRTSDTEAFF
TGTGCCACCAGTGATCCGAGGACGTCCGACACTGAAGCTTTCTTT
>NA|TRBV3-1|few|TRBJ1-1
CASSQALTVNTEAFF
TGTGCCAGCAGCCAGGCCCTGACAGTTAACACTGAAGCTTTCTTT
>TRBD1|TRBV15|few|TRBJ1-3
CATSRDRTGTGGGNTIYF
TGTGCCACCAGCAGAGATCGGACCGGGACAGGGGGTGGAAACACCATATATTTT
>TRBD1|TRBV7-3|few|TRBJ1-1
CASSLKGTGGFGTEAFF
TGTGCCAGCAGCTTAAAGGGGACAGGGGGGTTCGGAACTGAAGCTTTCTTT
>NA|TRBV7-2|NA|TRBJ1-2
CASSDPARANGYTF
TGTGCCAGCTCCGACCCTGCGCGCGCCAATGGCTACACCTTC
>NA|TRBV12-3/TRBV12-4|NA|TRBJ2-2
CASSLMRNTGELFF
TGTGCCAGCAGTTTAATGCGGAACACCGGGGAGCTGTTTTTT
>TRBD1|TRBV6-5|few|TRBJ1-1
CASSTIGGAPRAEAFF
TGTGCCAGCAGTACCATAGGGGGCGCCCCCCGAGCTGAAGCTTTCTTT
>NA|TRBV5-6|few|TRBJ2-5
CASNPYVVETQYF
TGTGCCAGCAACCCGTACGTAGTGGAGACCCAGTACTTC
>NA|TRBV5-6|NA|TRBJ1-5
CASSLGVSNQPQHF
TGTGCCAGCAGCTTGGGTGTGAGCAATCAGCCCCAGCATTTT
>TRBD2|TRBV6-4|NA|TRBJ2-3
CASSLRTSWYTDTQYF
TGTGCCAGCAGCCTCAGGACTAGCTGGTACACAGATACGCAGTATTTT
>NA|TRBV24-1|few|TRBJ2-3
CATSERTDTQYF
TGTGCCACCAGTGAGCGCACAGATACGCAGTATTTT
>NA|TRBV3-1|few|TRBJ1-1
CASSQAEGTEAFF
TGTGCCAGCAGCCAAGCGGAGGGAACTGAAGCTTTCTTT
>NA|TRBV7-9|NA|TRBJ1-2
CASSQDGTYGYTF
TGTGCCAGCAGTCAAGACGGGACATATGGCTACACCTTC
>NA|TRBV20-1|NA|TRBJ2-7
CSAREGTVEQYF
TGCAGTGCTAGGGAGGGGACAGTCGAGCAGTACTTC
>TRBD1|TRBV11-2|NA|TRBJ1-2
CASSSSGGDGYTF
TGTGCCAGCAGTTCCTCAGGGGGCGATGGCTACACCTTC
>NA|TRBV20-1|NA|TRBJ1-6
CSARHLIQPLHF
TGCAGTGCTAGACACCTAATCCAGCCCCTCCACTTT
>TRBD1|TRBV7-9|few|TRBJ1-1
CASSLAPRGNMNTEAFF
TGTGCCAGCAGCTTAGCGCCCAGGGGGAACATGAACACTGAAGCTTTCTTT
>TRBD2|TRBV12-3/TRBV12-4|NA|TRBJ2-7
CASSLGLADSYEQYF
TGTGCCAGCAGCCTGGGACTAGCGGATAGCTACGAGCAGTACTTC
>NA|TRBV28|NA|TRBJ2-3
CASSLYHTQYF
TGTGCCAGCAGTTTATACCATACGCAGTATTTT
>NA|TRBV29-1|few|TRBJ1-1
CSVESNTEAFF
TGCAGCGTTGAATCGAACACTGAAGCTTTCTTT
>NA|TRBV2|NA|TRBJ2-5
CASSVGSVETQYF
TGTGCCAGCAGTGTTGGCAGTGTGGAGACCCAGTACTTC
>NA|TRBV12-3/TRBV12-4|NA|TRBJ1-1
CASSPTENTEAFF
TGTGCCAGCAGTCCGACAGAGAACACTGAAGCTTTCTTT
>NA|TRBV6-2/TRBV6-3|NA|TRBJ1-2
CASSYSAGADGYTF
TGTGCCAGCAGTTACTCAGCAGGGGCGGATGGCTACACCTTC
>NA|TRBV11-1|few|TRBJ2-1
CASSLAASYNEQFF
TGTGCCAGCAGCTTAGCGGCCTCCTACAATGAGCAGTTCTTC
>NA|TRBV9|NA|TRBJ2-1
CASSVGSSGLYNEQFF
TGTGCCAGCAGCGTAGGATCGAGCGGCCTTTACAATGAGCAGTTCTTC
>NA|TRBV29-1|NA|TRBJ2-3
CSVAQGFGTDTQYF
TGCAGCGTCGCGCAGGGGTTTGGCACAGATACGCAGTATTTT
>NA|TRBV20-1|NA|TRBJ2-1
CSTGSPSYNEQFF
TGCAGTACCGGGTCCCCTTCATACAATGAGCAGTTCTTC
>NA|TRBV6-6|few|TRBJ2-5
CASKGGGETQYF
TGTGCCAGCAAGGGCGGAGGGGAGACCCAGTACTTC